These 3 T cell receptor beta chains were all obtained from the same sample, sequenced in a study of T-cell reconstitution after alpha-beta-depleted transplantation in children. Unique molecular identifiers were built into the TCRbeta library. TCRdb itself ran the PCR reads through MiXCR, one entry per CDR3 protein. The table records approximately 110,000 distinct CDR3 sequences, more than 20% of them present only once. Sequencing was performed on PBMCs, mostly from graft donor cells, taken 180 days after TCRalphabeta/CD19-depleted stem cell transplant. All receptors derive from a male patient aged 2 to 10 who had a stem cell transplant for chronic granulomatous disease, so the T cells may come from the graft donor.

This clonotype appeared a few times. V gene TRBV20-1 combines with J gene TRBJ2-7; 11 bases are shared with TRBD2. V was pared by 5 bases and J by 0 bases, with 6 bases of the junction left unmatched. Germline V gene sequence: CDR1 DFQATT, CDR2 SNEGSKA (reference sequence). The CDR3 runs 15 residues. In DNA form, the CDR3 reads TGCAGTGCTCAACTAGCGGGGGTGAGCTCCTACGAGCAGTACTTC. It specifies CSAQLAGVSSYEQYF.

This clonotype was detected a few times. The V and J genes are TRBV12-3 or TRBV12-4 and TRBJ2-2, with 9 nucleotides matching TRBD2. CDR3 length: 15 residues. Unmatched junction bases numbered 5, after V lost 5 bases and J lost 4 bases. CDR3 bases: TGTGCCAGCAGTCGCGGGGGGGCCGGCACCGGGGAGCTGTTTTTT. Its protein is CASSRGGAGTGELFF.

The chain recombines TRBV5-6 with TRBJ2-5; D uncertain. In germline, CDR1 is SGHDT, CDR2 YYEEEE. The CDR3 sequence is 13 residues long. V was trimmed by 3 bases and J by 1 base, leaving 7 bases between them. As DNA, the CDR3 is TGTGCCAGCAGCTCTGAGGCCCAAGAGACCCAGTACTTC. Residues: CASSSEAQETQYF.